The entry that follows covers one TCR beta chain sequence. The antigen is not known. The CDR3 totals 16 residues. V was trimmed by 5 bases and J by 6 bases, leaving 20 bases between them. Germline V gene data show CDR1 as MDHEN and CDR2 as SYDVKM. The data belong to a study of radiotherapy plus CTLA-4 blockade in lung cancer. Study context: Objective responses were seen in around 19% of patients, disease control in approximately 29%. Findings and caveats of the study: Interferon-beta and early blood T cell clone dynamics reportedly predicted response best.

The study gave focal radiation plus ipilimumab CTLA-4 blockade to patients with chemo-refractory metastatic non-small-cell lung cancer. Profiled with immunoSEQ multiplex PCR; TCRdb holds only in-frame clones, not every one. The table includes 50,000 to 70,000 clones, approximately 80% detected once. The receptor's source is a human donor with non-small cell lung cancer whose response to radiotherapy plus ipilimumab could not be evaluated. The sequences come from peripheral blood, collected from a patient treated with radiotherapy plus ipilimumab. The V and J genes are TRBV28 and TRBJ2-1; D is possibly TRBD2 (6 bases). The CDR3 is CASSLTFGGPSNEQFF. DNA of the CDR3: TGTGCCAGCAGTCTGACTTTTGGAGGGCCCAGCAATGAGCAGTTCTTC.